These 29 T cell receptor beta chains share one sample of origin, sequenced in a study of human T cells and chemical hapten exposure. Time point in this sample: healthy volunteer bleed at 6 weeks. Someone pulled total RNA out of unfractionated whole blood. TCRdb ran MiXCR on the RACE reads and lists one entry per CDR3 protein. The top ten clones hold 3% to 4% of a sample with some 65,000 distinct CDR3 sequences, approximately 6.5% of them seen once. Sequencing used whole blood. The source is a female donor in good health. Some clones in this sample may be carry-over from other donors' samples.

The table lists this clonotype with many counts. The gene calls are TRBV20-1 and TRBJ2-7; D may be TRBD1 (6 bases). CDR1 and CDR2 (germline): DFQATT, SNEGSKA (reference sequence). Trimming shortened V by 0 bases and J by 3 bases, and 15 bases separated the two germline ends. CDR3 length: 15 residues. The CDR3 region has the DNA TGCAGTGCTAGAGATCTCCGGGACATCCACTACGAGCAGTACTTC. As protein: CSARDLRDIHYEQYF.

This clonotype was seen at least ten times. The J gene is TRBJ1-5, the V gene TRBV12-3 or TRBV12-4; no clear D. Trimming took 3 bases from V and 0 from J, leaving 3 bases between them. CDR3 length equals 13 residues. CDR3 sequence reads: CASSFTSNQPQHF. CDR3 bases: TGTGCCAGCAGTTTCACTAGCAATCAGCCCCAGCATTTT.

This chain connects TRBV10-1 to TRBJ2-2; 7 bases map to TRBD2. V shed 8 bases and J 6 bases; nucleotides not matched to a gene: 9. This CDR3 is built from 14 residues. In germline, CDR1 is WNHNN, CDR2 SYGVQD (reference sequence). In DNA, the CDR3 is TGCGCCAGCTCGGAGGGAGGGTACGCCGGGGAGCTGTTTTTT. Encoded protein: CASSEGGYAGELFF.

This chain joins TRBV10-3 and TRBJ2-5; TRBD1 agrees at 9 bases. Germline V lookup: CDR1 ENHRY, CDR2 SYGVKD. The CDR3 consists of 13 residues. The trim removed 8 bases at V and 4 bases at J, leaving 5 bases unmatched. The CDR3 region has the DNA TGTGCCATCGCGCGGGACAGGGTAGAGACCCAGTACTTC. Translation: CAIARDRVETQYF.

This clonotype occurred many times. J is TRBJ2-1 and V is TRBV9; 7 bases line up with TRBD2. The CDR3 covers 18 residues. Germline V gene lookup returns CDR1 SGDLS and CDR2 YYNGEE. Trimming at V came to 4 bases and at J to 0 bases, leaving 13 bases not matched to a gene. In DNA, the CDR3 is TGTGCCAGCAGCCGAGCTACTAGCGTCAGGAGCTCCTACAATGAGCAGTTCTTC. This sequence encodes CASSRATSVRSSYNEQFF.

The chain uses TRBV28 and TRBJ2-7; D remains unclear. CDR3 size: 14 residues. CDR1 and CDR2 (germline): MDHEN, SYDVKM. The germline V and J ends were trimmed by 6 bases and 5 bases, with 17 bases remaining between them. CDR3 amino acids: CASSLIRAPNEQYF. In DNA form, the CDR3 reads TGTGCCAGCAGCCTGATTCGGGCCCCTAACGAGCAGTACTTC.

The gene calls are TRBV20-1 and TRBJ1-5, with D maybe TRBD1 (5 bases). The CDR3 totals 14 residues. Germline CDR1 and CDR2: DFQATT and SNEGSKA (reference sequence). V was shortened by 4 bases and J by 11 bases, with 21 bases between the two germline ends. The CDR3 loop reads CSANFVGGVGAQHF. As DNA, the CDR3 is TGCAGTGCTAATTTCGTCGGGGGGGTGGGAGCCCAGCATTTT.

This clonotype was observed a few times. DNA for the CDR3: TGTGCCAGTAGTCCCCGACTAGCGGGAGCGAACACCGGGGAGCTGTTTTTT. It codes for CASSPRLAGANTGELFF. The chain is built from TRBV19 and TRBJ2-2, with 12 bases identical to TRBD2. Per the germline V gene, CDR1 is LNHDA and CDR2 is SQIVND (reference sequence). This CDR3 region has 17 residues. V was pared by 5 bases and J by 0 bases, with 4 bases of the junction left unmatched.

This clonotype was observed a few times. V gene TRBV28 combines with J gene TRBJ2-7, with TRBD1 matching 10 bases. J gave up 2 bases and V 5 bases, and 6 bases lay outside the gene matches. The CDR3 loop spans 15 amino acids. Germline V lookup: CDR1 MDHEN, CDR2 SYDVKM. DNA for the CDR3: TGTGCCAGCAGTCCTGGGACAGGGGAACCCTACGAGCAGTACTTC. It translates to CASSPGTGEPYEQYF. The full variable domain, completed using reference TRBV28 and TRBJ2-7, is DVKVTQSSRYLVKRTGEKVFLECVQDMDHENMFWYRQDPGLGLRLIYFSYDVKMKEKGDIPEGYSVSREKKERFSLILESASTNQTSMYLCASSPGTGEPYEQYFGPGTRLTVT.

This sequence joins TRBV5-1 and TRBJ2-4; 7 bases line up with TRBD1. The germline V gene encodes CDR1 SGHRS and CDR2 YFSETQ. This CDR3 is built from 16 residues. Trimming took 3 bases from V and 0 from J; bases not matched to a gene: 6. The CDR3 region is CASSWGTDVAKNIQYF. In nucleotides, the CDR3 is TGCGCCAGCAGCTGGGGGACAGATGTAGCCAAAAACATTCAGTACTTC.

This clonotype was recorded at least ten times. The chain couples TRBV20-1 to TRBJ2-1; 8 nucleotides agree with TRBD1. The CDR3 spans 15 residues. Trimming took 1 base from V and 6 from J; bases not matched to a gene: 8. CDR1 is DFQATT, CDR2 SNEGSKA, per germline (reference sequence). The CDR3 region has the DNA TGCAGTGCTAGAGGACCCGCAACAGGGGGCAATGAGCAGTTCTTC. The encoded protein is CSARGPATGGNEQFF.

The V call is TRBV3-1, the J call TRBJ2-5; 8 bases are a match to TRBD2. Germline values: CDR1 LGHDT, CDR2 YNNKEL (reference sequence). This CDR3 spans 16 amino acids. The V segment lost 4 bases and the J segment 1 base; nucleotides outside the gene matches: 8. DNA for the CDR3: TGTGCCAGCAGCCGCCGACTAGCGCCTATCCAAGAGACCCAGTACTTC. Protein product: CASSRRLAPIQETQYF.

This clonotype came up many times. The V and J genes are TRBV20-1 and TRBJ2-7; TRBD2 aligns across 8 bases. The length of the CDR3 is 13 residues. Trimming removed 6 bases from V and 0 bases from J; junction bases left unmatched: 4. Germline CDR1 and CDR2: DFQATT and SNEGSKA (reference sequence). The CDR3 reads CSAPGTSSYEQYF. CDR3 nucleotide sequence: TGCAGTGCCCCCGGGACTAGCTCCTACGAGCAGTACTTC.

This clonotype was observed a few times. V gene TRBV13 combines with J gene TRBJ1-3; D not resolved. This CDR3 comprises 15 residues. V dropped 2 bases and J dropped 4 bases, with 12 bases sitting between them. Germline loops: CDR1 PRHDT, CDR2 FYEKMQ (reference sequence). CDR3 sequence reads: CASSLRTGFGNTIYF. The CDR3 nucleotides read TGTGCCAGCAGCTTAAGAACGGGATTCGGAAACACCATATATTTT.

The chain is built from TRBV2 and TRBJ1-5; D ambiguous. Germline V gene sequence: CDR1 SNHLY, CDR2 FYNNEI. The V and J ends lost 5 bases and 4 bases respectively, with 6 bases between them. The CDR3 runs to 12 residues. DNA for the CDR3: TGTGCCAGCAGTCCAGATAATCAGCCCCAGCATTTT. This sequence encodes CASSPDNQPQHF.

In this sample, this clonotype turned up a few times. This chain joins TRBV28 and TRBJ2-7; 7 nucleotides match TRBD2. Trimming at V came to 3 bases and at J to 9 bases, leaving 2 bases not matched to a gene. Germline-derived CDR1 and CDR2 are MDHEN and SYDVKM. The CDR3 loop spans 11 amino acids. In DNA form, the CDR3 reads TGTGCCAGCAGTTTTGCGGGAGTGCAGTACTTC. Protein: CASSFAGVQYF.

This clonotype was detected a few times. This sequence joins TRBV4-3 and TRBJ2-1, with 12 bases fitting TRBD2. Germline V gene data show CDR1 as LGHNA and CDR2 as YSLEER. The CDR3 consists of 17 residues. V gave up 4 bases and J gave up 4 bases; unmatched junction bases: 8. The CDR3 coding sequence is TGCGCCAGCAGCCCTCGACTAGCGGGAGAAAAATACAATGAGCAGTTCTTC. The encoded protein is CASSPRLAGEKYNEQFF.

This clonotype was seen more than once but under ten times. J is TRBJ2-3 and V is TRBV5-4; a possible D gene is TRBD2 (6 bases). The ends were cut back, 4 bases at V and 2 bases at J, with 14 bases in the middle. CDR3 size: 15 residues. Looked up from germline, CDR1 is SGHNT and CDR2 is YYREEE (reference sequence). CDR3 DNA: TGTGCCAGCAGCCGGGGAGGCCAGACCACAGATACGCAGTATTTT. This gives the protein CASSRGGQTTDTQYF.

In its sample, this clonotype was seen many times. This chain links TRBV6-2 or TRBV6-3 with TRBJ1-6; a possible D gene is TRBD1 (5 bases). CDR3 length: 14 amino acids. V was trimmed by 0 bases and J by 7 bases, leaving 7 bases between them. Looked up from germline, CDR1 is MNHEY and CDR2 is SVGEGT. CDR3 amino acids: CASSYSNRNSPLHF. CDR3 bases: TGTGCCAGCAGTTACTCGAACAGGAATTCACCCCTCCACTTT.

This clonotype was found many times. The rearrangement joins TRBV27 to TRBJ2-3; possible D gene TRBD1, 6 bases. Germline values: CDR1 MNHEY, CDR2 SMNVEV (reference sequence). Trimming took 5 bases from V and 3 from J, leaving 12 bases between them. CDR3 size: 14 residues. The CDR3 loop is CASSGQTGTDTQYF. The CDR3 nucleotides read TGTGCCAGCAGTGGACAGACCGGGACAGATACGCAGTATTTT.

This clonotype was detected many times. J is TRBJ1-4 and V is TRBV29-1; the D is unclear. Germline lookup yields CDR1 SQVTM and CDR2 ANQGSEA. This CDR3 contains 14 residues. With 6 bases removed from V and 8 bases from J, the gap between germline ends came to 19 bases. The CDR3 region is CSVESPPGGEKLFF. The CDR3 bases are TGCAGCGTCGAAAGTCCTCCTGGAGGGGAAAAACTGTTTTTT.

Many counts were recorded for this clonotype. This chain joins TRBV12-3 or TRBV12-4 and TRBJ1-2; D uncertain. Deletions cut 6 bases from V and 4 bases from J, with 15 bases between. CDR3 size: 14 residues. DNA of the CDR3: TGTGCCAGCAGCATAACAACCGCTGCCTATGGCTACACCTTC. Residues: CASSITTAAYGYTF.

The CDR3 DNA reads as TGCAGCGTTGAACCCCGGGGACAGCAAGAGACCCAGTACTTC. This sequence encodes CSVEPRGQQETQYF. The gene calls are TRBV29-1 and TRBJ2-5, with 7 bases matching TRBD1. The germline V gene has CDR1 SQVTM and CDR2 ANQGSEA. The CDR3 runs 14 residues. Unmatched junction bases numbered 5, after V lost 2 bases and J lost 2 bases. Combining the CDR3 with reference TRBV29-1 and TRBJ2-5 gives the whole variable domain SAVISQKPSRDICQRGTSLTIQCQVDSQVTMMFWYRQQPGQSLTLIATANQGSEATYESGFVIDKFPISRPNLTFSTLTVSNMSPEDSSIYLCSVEPRGQQETQYFGPGTRLLVL.

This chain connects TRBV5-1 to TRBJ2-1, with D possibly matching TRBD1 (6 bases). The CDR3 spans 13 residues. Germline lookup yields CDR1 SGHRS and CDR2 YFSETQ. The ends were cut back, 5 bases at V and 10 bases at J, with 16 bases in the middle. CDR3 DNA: TGCGCCAGCAGAGAGGAAGGTGGGACAGAGCAGTTCTTC. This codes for CASREEGGTEQFF.

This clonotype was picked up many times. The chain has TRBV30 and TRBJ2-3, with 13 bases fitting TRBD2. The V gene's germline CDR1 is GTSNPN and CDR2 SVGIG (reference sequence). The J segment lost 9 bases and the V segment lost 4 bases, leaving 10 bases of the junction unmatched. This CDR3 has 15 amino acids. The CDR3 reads CAWILRTSGRSTQYF. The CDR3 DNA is TGTGCCTGGATCTTAAGGACTAGCGGGAGAAGCACGCAGTATTTT. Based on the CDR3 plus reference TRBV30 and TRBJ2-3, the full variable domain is SQTIHQWPATLVQPVGSPLSLECTVEGTSNPNLYWYRQAAGRGLQLLFYSVGIGQISSEVPQNLSASRPQDRQFILSSKKLLLSDSGFYLCAWILRTSGRSTQYFGPGTRLTVL.

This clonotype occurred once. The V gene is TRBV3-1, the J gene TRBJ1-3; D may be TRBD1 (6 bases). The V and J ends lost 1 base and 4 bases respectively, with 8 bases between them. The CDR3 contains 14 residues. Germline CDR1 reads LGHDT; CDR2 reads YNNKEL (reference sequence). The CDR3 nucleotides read TGTGCCAGCAGCCAAGGGGGGCCAGGAAACACCATATATTTT. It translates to CASSQGGPGNTIYF.

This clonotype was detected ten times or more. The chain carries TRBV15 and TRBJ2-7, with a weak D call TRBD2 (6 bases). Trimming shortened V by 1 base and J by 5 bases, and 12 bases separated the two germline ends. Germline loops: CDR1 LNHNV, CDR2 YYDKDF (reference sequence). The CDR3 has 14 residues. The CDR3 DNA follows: TGTGCCACCAGCAGAGGAGGAGGGCTGGACGAGCAGTACTTC. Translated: CATSRGGGLDEQYF. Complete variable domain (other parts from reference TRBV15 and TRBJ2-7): DAMVIQNPRYQVTQFGKPVTLSCSQTLNHNVMYWYQQKSSQAPKLLFHYYDKDFNNEADTPDNFQSRRPNTSFCFLDIRSPGLGDTAMYLCATSRGGGLDEQYFGPGTRLTVT.

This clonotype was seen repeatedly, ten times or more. The CDR3, as DNA: TGCGCCAGCAGCGCCGCCGGTATAGGCACAGATACGCAGTATTTT. This encodes CASSAAGIGTDTQYF. The gene calls are TRBV5-1 and TRBJ2-3; D call uncertain. The germline CDR1 and CDR2 sequences are SGHRS and YFSETQ. The CDR3 length is 15 residues. V lost 4 bases and J 1 base, leaving 13 bases between the germline ends.

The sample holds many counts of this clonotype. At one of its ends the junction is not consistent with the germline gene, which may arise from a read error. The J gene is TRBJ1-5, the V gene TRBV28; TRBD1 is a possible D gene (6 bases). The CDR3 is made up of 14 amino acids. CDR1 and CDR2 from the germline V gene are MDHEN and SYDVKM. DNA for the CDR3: TGTGCCAGCAGCCCAGGTGGGGGCAAACAGCCCCAGCATTTT. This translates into CASSPGGGKQPQHF.